One sample yielded the 8 T cell receptor beta chains listed below, sequenced in a study of identical twins. TCRdb re-called the 5' RACE reads through MiXCR, storing one row per CDR3 protein. This table holds roughly 750,000 distinct CDR3 sequences, approximately 21% found once. This same sample was also part of a study on T cells expressing NK-cell markers.

What was sequenced was PBMCs. The receptors derive from a woman younger than 30 in good health.

This clonotype was seen a few times. This chain links TRBV5-1 with TRBJ2-3; 9 bases match TRBD2. V shed 4 bases and J 0 bases; nucleotides not matched to a gene: 6. This CDR3 has 16 residues. CDR1 SGHRS and CDR2 YFSETQ come from the germline V gene. The CDR3 nucleotides read TGCGCCAGCAGCCCGCCTCTAGCGGGGAGCACAGATACGCAGTATTTT. The encoded protein is CASSPPLAGSTDTQYF.

In this sample, this clonotype turned up a few times. J is TRBJ2-5 and V is TRBV12-3 or TRBV12-4, with D unresolved. With 3 bases removed from V and 4 bases from J, the gap between germline ends came to 12 bases. This CDR3 has 14 amino acids. The CDR3 coding sequence is TGTGCCAGCAGTTTCGGGCCCGGAAGAGAGACCCAGTACTTC. Translated: CASSFGPGRETQYF.

This clonotype turned up a few times. Here the CDR3 reads CASSTGQDTEAFF. CDR3 bases: TGTGCCAGCAGCACCGGACAGGACACTGAAGCTTTCTTT. The J gene is TRBJ1-1, the V gene TRBV9, with TRBD1 identical over 7 bases. V dropped 4 bases and J dropped 3; count of bases not matched to a gene: 3. Germline CDR1 is SGDLS and CDR2 is YYNGEE. This CDR3 is built from 13 residues.

DNA of the CDR3: TGCGCCAGCAGCCTCGAAGTCACTCTTATGAACACTGAAGCTTTCTTT. Amino acids: CASSLEVTLMNTEAFF. The V call is TRBV4-3, the J call TRBJ1-1; D is unresolved. The V gene's germline CDR1 is LGHNA and CDR2 YSLEER. V dropped 4 bases and J dropped 0 bases, with 15 bases sitting between them. The CDR3 extends over 16 amino acids.

The gene calls are TRBV6-1 and TRBJ1-2, with TRBD1 as a possible D gene (5 bases). CDR1 MNHNS and CDR2 SASEGT come from the germline V gene. This CDR3 has 18 residues. V was cut by 5 bases and J by 4 bases, with 26 bases left in between. This CDR3 is CASSPNTPFHQGRYGYTF. The CDR3 DNA sequence: TGTGCCAGCAGTCCCAACACCCCATTCCATCAGGGACGCTATGGCTACACCTTC.

The table lists this clonotype with many counts. CDR3 in amino acids: CASSLTGNGYTF. Here the CDR3 DNA reads TGTGCCAGCAGCTTAACTGGAAATGGCTACACCTTC. This chain uses TRBV7-8 with TRBJ1-2; D gene uncertain. Trimming left V 2 bases short and J 6 bases short, with 7 bases between. The length of the CDR3 is 12 residues. The V gene's germline CDR1 is SGHVS and CDR2 FQNEAQ.

V gene TRBV2 combines with J gene TRBJ2-1; 10 bases are shared with TRBD2. CDR1 and CDR2 from the germline V gene are SNHLY and FYNNEI. V shed 7 bases, J shed 12 bases, and the junction held 12 bases outside the gene matches. This CDR3 is 14 amino acids long. For the CDR3, the DNA is TGTGCCAGCACCGGGACTAGCGCGACGGTTGGGCAGTTCTTC. This translates into CASTGTSATVGQFF.

The chain employs TRBV9 and TRBJ2-3; D call uncertain. The CDR3 is 15 residues long. Trimming stripped 3 bases from V and 2 bases from J, with 13 bases between. CDR1 is SGDLS and CDR2 is YYNGEE in the germline V gene. The CDR3 loop is CASSARPDFTDTQYF. The CDR3 region has the DNA TGTGCCAGCAGCGCCCGACCCGACTTCACAGATACGCAGTATTTT.